The 21 T cell receptor beta chains reported below all come from one sample, sequenced in a study of OX40 agonist ivuxolimab in advanced cancers. TCRdb's copy holds only in-frame clones and misses some; the assay was immunoSEQ multiplex PCR. Altogether 70,000 to 95,000 clones are present, 84% being singletons, with the ten largest covering about 1.1%. The specimen was CD4+ or CD8+ T cells sorted from blood, collected in a trial of the OX40 agonist ivuxolimab. These receptor sequences come from an adult with an advanced solid tumor such as melanoma, head and neck, liver or kidney cancer.

The rearrangement links TRBV7-3 to TRBJ2-6, with D possibly TRBD1 on 6 matching bases. CDR3 size: 18 residues. V gave up 4 bases and J gave up 0 bases, with 16 bases separating them. Germline-derived CDR1 and CDR2 are SGHTA and FQGTGA. The CDR3 DNA reads TGTGCCAGCAGCTCCTCCGGGACAACCATCTCTGGGGCCAACGTCCTGACTTTC. Protein: CASSSSGTTISGANVLTF.

This clone was counted a single time. The chain employs TRBV4-3 and TRBJ1-1, with D uncertain. V shed 1 base and J shed 2 bases, with 8 bases lying between them. There are 14 residues in the CDR3. CDR1 is LGHNA and CDR2 is YSLEER in the germline V gene. In nucleotides, the CDR3 is TGCGCCAGCAGCCAAGGCGGGGTTAACACTGAAGCTTTCTTT. Translated, it gives CASSQGGVNTEAFF.

The gene calls are TRBV12-5 and TRBJ2-3; possibly TRBD1 for D (5 bases). The CDR3 has 12 amino acids. CDR1 is LGHNT, CDR2 FRNRAP, per germline. Trimming shortened V by 6 bases and J by 3 bases, and 7 bases separated the two germline ends. For the CDR3, the DNA is TGTGCTAGTGGCTGGACAACAGATACGCAGTATTTT. This codes for CASGWTTDTQYF.

V is TRBV5-1 and J is TRBJ1-5, with D hard to call. V lost 0 bases and J 0 bases, leaving 7 bases between the germline ends. Germline assignment: CDR1 SGHRS and CDR2 YFSETQ. This CDR3 region has 15 residues. CDR3 bases: TGCGCCAGCAGCTTGGCTGGAGATAGCAATCAGCCCCAGCATTTT. Protein sequence: CASSLAGDSNQPQHF.

CDR3 sequence: CASSFSRPLGNYGYTF. CDR3 in DNA: TGTGCCAGCAGCTTTAGTCGACCGCTAGGCAACTATGGCTACACCTTC. The chain combines TRBV5-8 with TRBJ1-2; D remains ambiguous. Trimming cost V 2 bases and J 2 bases, with 16 bases left between them. Germline values: CDR1 SGHTS, CDR2 YDEGEE. The CDR3 covers 16 residues.

V usage is TRBV18 and J usage is TRBJ2-6; D may be TRBD1 or TRBD2 (5 bases each). V was trimmed by 3 bases and J by 0 bases, leaving 9 bases between them. This CDR3 contains 16 residues. CDR1 and CDR2 from the germline V gene are KGHSH and LQKENI. CDR3 protein: CASSPAGGSGANVLTF. In nucleotides, the CDR3 is TGTGCCAGCTCACCGGCTGGGGGCTCTGGGGCCAACGTCCTGACTTTC.

CDR3: CASSRYREANEKLFF. The CDR3 DNA sequence: TGTGCCAGCAGCCGGTACAGGGAAGCTAATGAAAAACTGTTTTTT. V is TRBV4-2 and J is TRBJ1-4, with D possibly TRBD1 on 6 matching bases. Trimming stripped 4 bases from V and 3 bases from J, with 12 bases between. The germline gives CDR1 LGHNA, CDR2 YNFKEQ. The CDR3 extends over 15 amino acids.

The chain links TRBV27 to TRBJ2-7; 9 bases agree with TRBD1. The CDR3 length is 15 residues. V gave up 4 bases and J gave up 0 bases; unmatched junction bases: 4. Per the germline V gene, CDR1 is MNHEY and CDR2 is SMNVEV (reference sequence). The CDR3 sequence: CASSSGQGHSYEQYF. For the CDR3, the DNA is TGTGCCAGCAGTTCAGGACAGGGGCACTCCTACGAGCAGTACTTC.

This clone appeared once. The chain uses TRBV5-6 and TRBJ1-5, with D hard to call. Germline-derived CDR1 and CDR2 are SGHDT and YYEEEE. CDR3 length equals 16 residues. Trimming removed 1 base at V and 4 bases at J, with 15 bases between. The CDR3 spells CASSLTDEAFNQPQHF. Here the CDR3 DNA reads TGTGCCAGCAGCTTGACAGATGAGGCATTTAATCAGCCCCAGCATTTT.

The CDR3 here is CASRSRDSELNIQYF. In DNA form, the CDR3 reads TGCGCCAGCAGATCCCGAGACAGCGAACTAAACATTCAGTACTTC. The V call is TRBV5-1, the J call TRBJ2-4; TRBD1 might be the D (5 bases). The germline CDR1 and CDR2 sequences are SGHRS and YFSETQ. The CDR3 consists of 15 residues. Trimming removed 5 bases from V and 6 bases from J, with 18 bases in between.

The chain has TRBV7-9 and TRBJ2-3; 8 bases map to TRBD2. J lost 0 bases, V lost 3 bases, and 2 bases had no gene match. The CDR3 runs to 15 residues. The V gene's germline CDR1 is SEHNR and CDR2 FQNEAQ (reference sequence). The CDR3 region has the DNA TGTGCCAGCAGCTTTACTAGCGGTAGCACAGATACGCAGTATTTT. Encoded protein: CASSFTSGSTDTQYF.

The V call is TRBV30, the J call TRBJ1-2, with TRBD1 matching over 8 bases. CDR3 size: 14 residues. Trimming at V came to 2 bases and at J to 8 bases, leaving 10 bases not matched to a gene. Germline lookup yields CDR1 GTSNPN and CDR2 SVGIG (reference sequence). CDR3 amino acids: CAWSYPDRVSGYTF. CDR3 nucleotides: TGTGCCTGGAGTTACCCGGACAGGGTAAGCGGCTACACCTTC.

In this sample, this clone turned up once. In nucleotides, the CDR3 is TGTGCCAGCACGAACATTCAGTACTTC. It translates to CASTNIQYF. V gene TRBV6-6 combines with J gene TRBJ2-4, with D unclear. V lost 7 bases and J lost 7, with 2 bases in between. Germline lookup yields CDR1 MNHNY and CDR2 SVGAGI (reference sequence). This CDR3 contains 9 residues.

The chain joins TRBV6-1 to TRBJ1-1; D uncertain. Trimming took 4 bases from V and 1 from J, leaving 13 bases between them. From germline, CDR1 is MNHNS and CDR2 SASEGT. The CDR3 is 15 amino acids. The CDR3 nucleotides are TGTGCCAGCAGTGGACGCCGGCAGCCGAACACTGAAGCTTTCTTT. This encodes CASSGRRQPNTEAFF.

The genes are TRBV5-4 and TRBJ2-2; 7 bases line up with TRBD1. This CDR3 is 14 amino acids long. V was pared by 4 bases and J by 1 base, with 1 base of the junction left unmatched. Germline CDR1 and CDR2: SGHNT and YYREEE (reference sequence). The CDR3 sequence: CASSRTGNTGELFF. The CDR3 region has the DNA TGTGCCAGCAGCCGGACAGGGAACACCGGGGAGCTGTTTTTT.

This sequence joins TRBV6-5 and TRBJ1-1, with 12 nucleotides matching TRBD1. Trimming took 6 bases from V and 3 from J; bases not matched to a gene: 2. Germline V lookup: CDR1 MNHEY, CDR2 SVGAGI. This CDR3 comprises 14 residues. The chain's CDR3 is CASSGTGGHTEAFF. CDR3 nucleotide sequence: TGTGCCAGCAGCGGGACAGGGGGCCACACTGAAGCTTTCTTT.

This clone was detected once. V gene TRBV6-4 combines with J gene TRBJ2-5; 7 positions match TRBD1. Germline V gene lookup returns CDR1 MRHNA and CDR2 SNTAGT. The length of the CDR3 is 16 residues. V was pared by 5 bases and J by 2 bases, with 11 bases of the junction left unmatched. The CDR3 protein is CASSPNRDSLQETQYF. CDR3 nucleotide sequence: TGTGCCAGCAGTCCAAATCGGGACAGCCTACAAGAGACCCAGTACTTC.

The chain employs TRBV7-2 and TRBJ2-3; D is unclear. V shed 1 base and J shed 3 bases, with 14 bases lying between them. The CDR3 is 16 amino acids. Per the germline V gene, CDR1 is SGHTA and CDR2 is FQGNSA. The CDR3 loop reads CASSLEVLSSTDTQYF. The CDR3 bases are TGTGCCAGCAGCTTAGAGGTCCTTAGCAGTACAGATACGCAGTATTTT.

J is TRBJ1-1 and V is TRBV14; 7 bases align to TRBD1. With V trimmed by 5 bases and J by 6 bases, 21 bases remained unmatched. This CDR3 is 18 amino acids long. Germline CDR1 and CDR2: SGHDN and FVKESK. In DNA, the CDR3 is TGTGCCAGCAGCACCCATTCCCGGCAGGGGGGATTTGACCCTGAAGCTTTCTTT. Its protein is CASSTHSRQGGFDPEAFF.

The chain joins TRBV7-9 to TRBJ2-4, with D hard to call. The germline V gene encodes CDR1 SEHNR and CDR2 FQNEAQ (reference sequence). This CDR3 has 13 residues. V was pared by 5 bases and J by 5 bases, with 10 bases between. CDR3 sequence reads: CASSRSGENIQYF. CDR3 in DNA: TGTGCCAGCAGCCGGAGTGGGGAAAACATTCAGTACTTC.

The gene calls are TRBV7-3 and TRBJ1-5; a weak D match, TRBD1 (5 bases). This CDR3 is 13 amino acids long. The V and J ends lost 3 bases and 7 bases respectively, with 10 bases between them. Germline V gene data show CDR1 as SGHTA and CDR2 as FQGTGA. In nucleotides, the CDR3 is TGTGCCAGCAGCTTCGGAAGGGGACAGCCCCAGCATTTT. Translation gives CASSFGRGQPQHF. Filled out from reference TRBV7-3 and TRBJ1-5, the complete variable domain reads GAGVSQTPSNKVTEKGKYVELRCDPISGHTALYWYRQSLGQGPEFLIYFQGTGAADDSGLPNDRFFAVRPEGSVSTLKIQRTERGDSAVYLCASSFGRGQPQHFGDGTRLSIL.